Each of the 2 T cell receptor beta chains below was sequenced from the same sample in a study of post-analysis software for immune sequencing data. Study observations and caveats: TRBV5-6, TRBV5-1 and TRBV20-1 belonged to a set of roughly 5 TRBV segments that were more frequent in patients than controls.

Unique molecular identifiers were present in the TCR beta cDNA libraries. TCRdb reprocessed the PCR reads with MiXCR, giving one entry per CDR3 protein. The repertoire holds 450,000 or so distinct CDR3 sequences, with approximately 46% as singletons. For these TCRs, the target antigens are not known. The sample was blood. These receptors all stem from a girl aged 5 to 17 with multiple sclerosis.

The chain has TRBV20-1 and TRBJ1-1, with D unresolved. This CDR3 contains 13 residues. Trimming pared 1 base from V and 6 bases from J, leaving 12 bases between. The V gene's germline CDR1 is DFQATT and CDR2 SNEGSKA (reference sequence). The CDR3 protein is CSARGTDAPEAFF. The CDR3 DNA reads as TGCAGTGCTAGAGGGACGGACGCTCCTGAAGCTTTCTTT.

The chain has TRBV10-2 and TRBJ2-1; TRBD2 aligns across 8 bases. V was pared by 6 bases and J by 8 bases, with 12 bases of the junction left unmatched. The germline gives CDR1 WSHSY, CDR2 SAAADI. CDR3 length: 15 amino acids. The CDR3 loop is CASSLSGLVVDEQFF. CDR3 nucleotide sequence: TGCGCCAGCAGCCTATCGGGACTAGTAGTCGATGAGCAGTTCTTC.